Reported below is one TCR beta chain. This clone was seen a single time. The target of this receptor is not known. The input lacks base qualities; no much larger clone sits a single base away. This record belongs to a study of shared clonotypes between healthy human individuals (dated by TCRdb to between 2020 and 2021). For the study in its entirety: The cohort included three men and a couple of women between 18 and 49 years of age. For each donor, three plates each were used for CD4 naive and CD4 memory, two plates were used for CD8 naive, and one plate was used for CD8 memory. To estimate repertoire size and how much clonotype sharing occurs between individuals, the study deeply sequenced the blood TCR repertoires of roughly 5 healthy adults. To increase sequencing depth and limit assay-specific biases, TCR repertoire library preparation and sequencing were carried out by different laboratories using diverse techniques. Each donor's leukapheresis produced roughly between about 0.9 and 9.5 billion PBMCs. Points the paper makes about the study in general: Incomplete sequencing was indicated by rarefaction of sorted-subset datasets, despite the large sequencing depth. Because the study included only a small number of donors, the genetic and exposure-history diversity represented was limited. Higher generation probabilities were observed for clonotypes shared by all four sorted-subset donors than for non-shared clonotypes. Naive subsets generally had larger estimated clonotype richness than memory subsets. Only blood was sampled, and tissue TCR repertoires likely differ from those in blood. Across four donors, approximately 5% of naive CD4, approximately 3.5% of naive CD8, about 2.3% of memory CD4, and approximately 0.4% of memory CD8 clonotypes were shared. Based on pairwise subsampling, the degree of clonotype sharing among donors was expected to be affected by sequencing depth.

Using the deep immunoSEQ assay, multiplex PCR amplified TCR CDR3 regions from genomic DNA. Extracted genomic DNA from each cell subset was distributed evenly across all wells of several immunoSEQ 96-well plates, and each plate was treated as a replicate. Each replicate PCR for sorted subsets received about 0.2 ug genomic DNA, equal to about 29,000 T cell genomes. Purified libraries were measured with a Qubit 3.0 fluorometer, size-checked on a Bioanalyzer 2100, and measured again with the KAPA Library Quantification kit. Each immunoSEQ 96-well plate was sequenced on its own single-read 150-cycle Illumina NextSeq 550 flow cell. The paper's processing steps were these. Because the immunoSEQ output held only junctional sequences and lacked quality scores, the filtering could not match the filtering applied to full-length reads. To assign V/J genes and CDR3, sequences were annotated using PyIR, a Python wrapper for IgBLAST v1.9, with IMGT germline references. Reads were filtered out if the reads had weak V/J assignments (E-value above 1e-6), no CDR3, stop codons, out-of-frame junctions, or ambiguous translated residues. V3J clonotypes were defined as sequences sharing an identical inferred V gene, J gene, and CDR3 amino acid sequence. Percentage overlap between repertoires was computed as shared unique clonotypes divided by the size of the smaller repertoire. RTK rarefaction, the Chao1 estimator, and Recon v2.1 estimates of unobserved clonotypes were used to assess repertoire richness. Generation probabilities for all TCRbeta clonotypes obtained by the gDNA method from a handful of donors were computed using OLGA. In TCRdb, the immuneACCESS table is reduced to in-frame sequences with V and J assigned. These tables do not hold every clone; where another copy was compared, an unresolved V gene accounts for under half, and the others remain unexplained. V and J calls and clone size are copied from that table; D and trimming were computed from the DNA. Counted in this sample were roughly 770,000 clones; 96% of them appeared once. The ten most abundant clones make up around 0.25% of the sample.

For the CD8 naive samples, CD45RO-negative cells were positively selected for CCR7, yielding a CD45RA+CCR7+ population from which TemRA cells were excluded. Healthy HIV-negative adults with no recently reported acute infections or vaccinations were included as donors. All donors were Caucasian adults living in Nashville, Tennessee, USA. Blood was collected by leukapheresis, and PBMCs were isolated by Ficoll-Histopaque density gradient centrifugation and then cryopreserved in liquid nitrogen vapor phase. Analytical flow cytometry was used to check the purity and quantity of every magnetically sorted T cell population. Each sorted fraction had its genomic DNA isolated and then quantified by UV absorbance on a Nanodrop 2000c. The germline ends are 12 bases apart after V is trimmed by 2 bases and J by 7 bases. The CDR3 starts with the cysteine, ends with the phenylalanine, and has 14 residues. Only the CDR3 region is kept as DNA, spanning 42 bases read in frame from base 1. The germline V gene encodes CDR1 LNHDA and CDR2 SQIVND (reference sequence).

The chain is encoded by TRBV19 joined to TRBJ2-1; TRBD2 is a possible D gene, resting on 5 matching bases. Sequenced material: naive CD8+ T cells sorted from blood. What this sample's cell subset or site label stands for: CD45RA+CCR7+. The clonotype was recovered from a man younger than 40 in good health. At the DNA level, the sequence is TGTGCCAGTAGTATACTTTCGGGCGGGAATGAGCAGTTCTTC. Its translation reads: CASSILSGGNEQFF.